The rows below give T cell receptor beta chains drawn from one sample of a study of cytomegalovirus exposure and HLA in healthy donors. The protocol was immunoSEQ multiplex PCR, while the TCRdb copy is restricted to in-frame clones and leaves out a portion. The data hold tens of thousands of clones, with approximately 75% observed a single time. The sequenced sample was PBMCs. Source of these receptors: a woman between 35 and 50 years old in good health and CMV-seropositive. Each CDR3 is given with its conserved first and last residue. The D gene is left open where the match is weak. The size field is filled for only some rows; it gives once, few, many or a size class.

J | size | V | D | CDR3 | DNA
TRBJ1-2 | - | TRBV29-1 | TRBD1 | CSVLDRVRGYTF | TGCAGCGTTTTAGACAGGGTCCGCGGCTACACCTTC
TRBJ2-7 | - | TRBV27 | - | CASSTHRGQEGYEQYF | TGTGCCAGCAGTACACATCGCGGACAGGAGGGCTACGAGCAGTACTTC
TRBJ1-1 | - | TRBV11-3 | TRBD1 | CASSLGTGAGDTEAFF | TGTGCCAGCAGCTTAGGAACAGGGGCCGGGGACACTGAAGCTTTCTTT
TRBJ1-2 | once | TRBV7-9 | TRBD1 | CASSLERNRGYGYTF | TGTGCCAGCAGCTTAGAACGGAACAGGGGCTATGGCTACACCTTC
TRBJ1-5 | - | TRBV6-5 | - | CASRKTRDQPQHF | TGTGCCAGCAGGAAGACTAGAGATCAGCCCCAGCATTTT
TRBJ2-2 | - | TRBV5-1 | TRBD1 | CASSLLTGQTGELFF | TGCGCCAGCAGCTTGCTGACAGGGCAGACCGGGGAGCTGTTTTTT
TRBJ1-6 | - | TRBV5-1 | - | CASSLGGSGRSPLHF | TGCGCCAGCAGCTTGGGGGGCAGTGGAAGATCACCCCTCCACTTT
TRBJ1-5 | - | TRBV15 | - | CATSGAGASNQPQHF | TGTGCCACCAGCGGGGCCGGAGCGAGCAATCAGCCCCAGCATTTT
TRBJ2-5 | medium-sized | TRBV5-8 | - | CASSLYRSPYF | TGTGCCAGCAGCTTGTACAGGTCTCCGTACTTC
TRBJ2-1 | - | TRBV6-7 | TRBD2 | CASSSGLAGDYNEQFF | TGTGCCAGCAGTTCCGGACTAGCGGGGGACTACAATGAGCAGTTCTTC
TRBJ1-1 | once | TRBV2 | TRBD1 | CASSRTDRGAEAFF | TGTGCCAGCAGCCGGACGGACAGGGGGGCTGAAGCTTTCTTT
TRBJ2-2 | - | TRBV5-4 | TRBD2 | CASSFPSGGSGGELFF | TGTGCCAGCAGCTTTCCCAGCGGGGGATCGGGCGGGGAGCTGTTTTTT
TRBJ1-1 | - | TRBV29-1 | - | CSGQTGTDTEAFF | TGCAGCGGGCAGACAGGTACGGACACTGAAGCTTTCTTT
TRBJ2-3 | - | TRBV6-5 | - | CASSYGPSLTDTQYF | TGTGCCAGCAGTTACGGGCCCAGCCTCACAGATACGCAGTATTTT
TRBJ1-1 | - | TRBV14 | - | CASSEYLDGQNTEAFF | TGTGCCAGCAGCGAGTATTTGGACGGACAGAACACTGAAGCTTTCTTT
TRBJ2-5 | - | TRBV2 | TRBD1 | CASSDGRGSETQYF | TGTGCCAGCAGTGACGGCAGGGGGTCGGAGACCCAGTACTTC
TRBJ1-1 | - | TRBV28 | TRBD1 | CASAIGTAEAFF | TGTGCCAGCGCCATTGGGACAGCTGAAGCTTTCTTT
TRBJ2-7 | - | TRBV6-5 | - | CASSYFEETGSYEQYF | TGTGCCAGCAGTTACTTCGAGGAAACAGGGTCCTACGAGCAGTACTTC
TRBJ2-3 | few | TRBV19 | - | CASSIGGGTDTQYF | TGTGCCAGTAGTATAGGGGGCGGCACAGATACGCAGTATTTT
TRBJ2-3 | - | TRBV6-4 | TRBD2 | CASSDGGGADTQYF | TGTGCCAGCAGTGACGGCGGGGGGGCAGATACGCAGTATTTT
TRBJ1-1 | - | TRBV23-1 | - | CASTKRGSTEAFF | TGCGCCAGCACTAAAAGGGGGAGCACTGAAGCTTTCTTT
TRBJ2-1 | - | TRBV7-9 | TRBD2 | CASSYRSGRYNEQFF | TGTGCCAGCAGTTACCGTAGCGGGAGGTACAATGAGCAGTTCTTC
TRBJ2-1 | - | TRBV6-1 | - | CASSEAPGRGNSEQFF | TGTGCCAGCAGTGAAGCCCCGGGTCGGGGTAATAGCGAGCAGTTCTTC
TRBJ1-1 | - | TRBV6-1 | - | CASRDSGYTEAFF | TGTGCCAGCAGGGATTCAGGGTATACTGAAGCTTTCTTT
TRBJ1-2 | few | TRBV5-6 | TRBD1 | CASSSSGTGVYGYTF | TGTGCCAGCAGCTCCAGTGGGACAGGAGTATATGGCTACACCTTC
TRBJ1-4 | - | TRBV29-1 | - | CSVAMVINEKLFF | TGCAGCGTCGCTATGGTAATTAATGAAAAACTGTTTTTT
TRBJ2-1 | - | TRBV11-3 | - | CASSSAARGYNEQFF | TGTGCCAGCAGCTCCGCCGCCCGGGGGTACAATGAGCAGTTCTTC
TRBJ2-7 | few | TRBV2 | TRBD2 | CASSEGSGGPYEQYF | TGTGCCAGCAGTGAAGGGAGCGGGGGGCCATACGAGCAGTACTTC
TRBJ2-3 | - | TRBV11-3 | - | CASSLGGPSTDTQYF | TGTGCCAGCAGCCTCGGGGGACCCAGCACAGATACGCAGTATTTT
TRBJ1-6 | - | TRBV2 | - | CASSWEDSPLHF | TGTGCCAGCTCATGGGAGGATTCACCCCTCCACTTT
TRBJ1-4 | few | TRBV6-1 | - | CASRASVPGKLFF | TGTGCCAGCAGGGCCAGCGTACCTGGAAAACTGTTTTTT
TRBJ1-1 | - | TRBV6-1 | - | CASSEMAGRSNTEAFF | TGTGCCAGCAGTGAGATGGCAGGCCGGTCGAACACTGAAGCTTTCTTT
TRBJ2-2 | - | TRBV9 | TRBD2 | CASSFLAGYNTGELFF | TGTGCCAGCAGCTTCCTAGCGGGGTATAACACCGGGGAGCTGTTTTTT
TRBJ1-1 | - | TRBV7-9 | TRBD1 | CASSPRQGAEAFF | TGTGCCAGCAGCCCCAGACAGGGCGCTGAAGCTTTCTTT
TRBJ2-1 | - | TRBV5-1 | TRBD2 | CASSLAGGLGEQFF | TGCGCCAGCAGCTTAGCGGGGGGTTTGGGTGAGCAGTTCTTC
TRBJ2-3 | - | TRBV27 | TRBD1 | CASRLLPGTGSADTQYF | TGTGCCAGCAGACTACTTCCCGGGACAGGGTCCGCAGATACGCAGTATTTT
TRBJ1-1 | - | TRBV7-8 | - | CASSRVAGTIGTEAFF | TGTGCCAGCAGTAGAGTCGCCGGGACAATCGGCACTGAAGCTTTCTTT
TRBJ1-2 | - | TRBV29-1 | - | CSVELAGGSYGYTF | TGCAGCGTTGAATTGGCGGGAGGTAGCTATGGCTACACCTTC
TRBJ2-4 | - | TRBV29-1 | - | CSVGYRVRAKNIQYF | TGCAGCGTTGGATACAGGGTGAGAGCCAAAAACATTCAGTACTTC
TRBJ1-4 | - | TRBV6-5 | TRBD1 | CASSQGDSTNEKLFF | TGTGCCAGCAGTCAAGGGGACAGTACTAATGAAAAACTGTTTTTT
TRBJ2-1 | - | TRBV29-1 | - | CSVETGQDEQFF | TGCAGCGTTGAAACAGGGCAAGATGAGCAGTTCTTC
TRBJ1-2 | - | TRBV20-1 | TRBD1 | CSALYRGGYTF | TGCAGTGCTCTTTACAGGGGGGGCTACACCTTC
TRBJ2-7 | - | TRBV7-9 | TRBD2 | CASSLPVAGGAYEQYF | TGTGCCAGCAGCCTACCAGTAGCGGGGGGGGCCTACGAGCAGTACTTC
TRBJ1-1 | - | TRBV7-9 | - | CASTWGQVNTEAFF | TGTGCCAGCACATGGGGCCAGGTGAACACTGAAGCTTTCTTT
TRBJ1-6 | - | TRBV11-2 | - | CASSFNNSPLHF | TGTGCCAGCAGCTTCAATAATTCACCCCTCCACTTT
TRBJ2-5 | - | TRBV4-1 | - | CASSLGDTRGQETQYF | TGCGCCAGCAGCCTCGGGGACACACGGGGACAAGAGACCCAGTACTTC
TRBJ1-1 | - | TRBV30 | - | CAWNGITNTEAFF | TGTGCCTGGAACGGTATTACGAACACTGAAGCTTTCTTT
TRBJ2-5 | - | TRBV9 | - | CASSVARGEYQETQYF | TGTGCCAGCAGCGTAGCGCGGGGCGAGTACCAAGAGACCCAGTACTTC
TRBJ2-3 | few | TRBV7-8 | TRBD2 | CASSLAPTSGGAADTQYF | TGTGCCAGCAGCTTAGCCCCAACTAGCGGGGGGGCCGCAGATACGCAGTATTTT
TRBJ2-1 | - | TRBV5-4 | TRBD1 | CASSLLFSGQGNNEQFF | TGTGCCAGCAGCTTGTTGTTTTCGGGACAGGGAAACAATGAGCAGTTCTTC
TRBJ1-4 | - | TRBV19 | - | CASSFSVEEKLFF | TGTGCCAGTAGTTTCTCCGTGGAGGAAAAACTGTTTTTT
TRBJ1-2 | few | TRBV18 | - | CASSPGERYGYTF | TGTGCCAGCTCCCCAGGGGAGCGCTATGGCTACACCTTC
TRBJ2-1 | - | TRBV27 | - | CASSFLFEYGRVDNEQFF | TGTGCCAGCAGTTTTCTATTTGAGTACGGCAGGGTTGACAATGAGCAGTTCTTC
TRBJ2-7 | - | TRBV13 | TRBD1 | CASSSYRGSYEQYF | TGTGCCAGCAGCTCATACAGGGGTTCCTACGAGCAGTACTTC
TRBJ1-4 | - | TRBV6-6 | - | CASSHGGVEEKLFF | TGTGCCAGCAGCCATGGGGGGGTTGAGGAAAAACTGTTTTTT